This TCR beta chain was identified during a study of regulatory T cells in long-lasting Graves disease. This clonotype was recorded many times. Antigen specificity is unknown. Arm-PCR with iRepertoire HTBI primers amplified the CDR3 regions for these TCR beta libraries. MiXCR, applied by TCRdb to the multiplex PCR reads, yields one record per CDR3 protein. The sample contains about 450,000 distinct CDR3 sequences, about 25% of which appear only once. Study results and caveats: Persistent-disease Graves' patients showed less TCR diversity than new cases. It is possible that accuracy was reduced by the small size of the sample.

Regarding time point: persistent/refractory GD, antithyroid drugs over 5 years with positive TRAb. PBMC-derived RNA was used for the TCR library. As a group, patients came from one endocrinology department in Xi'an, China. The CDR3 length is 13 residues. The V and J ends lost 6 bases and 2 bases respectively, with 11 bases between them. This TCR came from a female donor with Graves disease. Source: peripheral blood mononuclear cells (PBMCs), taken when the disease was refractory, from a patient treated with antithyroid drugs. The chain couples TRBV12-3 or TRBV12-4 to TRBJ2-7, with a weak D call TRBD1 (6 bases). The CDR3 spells CASRPTGAYEQYF. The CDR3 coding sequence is TGTGCCAGCAGGCCGACAGGCGCCTACGAGCAGTACTTC.